Each of the 31 T cell receptor beta chains below was sequenced from the same sample in a study of T cells in Graves' hyperthyroidism and ophthalmopathy. The source material, RNA transcripts, was used to amplify TCR beta CDR3 regions. Initially, a first-round RT-PCR of the TCR CDR3 employed the HTBI primer set. One entry per CDR3 protein, called by TCRdb with MiXCR from the multiplex PCR reads. The sample lists about 320,000 distinct CDR3 sequences, roughly 17% occurring once. The sequencing sample was made of blood. The receptors were gathered from a man aged 30 to 39 with Graves' hyperthyroidism.

The chain uses TRBV6-1 and TRBJ2-1; TRBD2 aligns across 11 bases. Losses at the gene ends were 3 bases for V and 5 bases for J; bases not matched to a gene: 6. This CDR3 comprises 16 residues. In germline, CDR1 is MNHNS, CDR2 SASEGT. CDR3 protein: CASSEFRLAGHNEQFF. CDR3 bases: TGTGCCAGCAGTGAGTTTCGACTAGCGGGACACAATGAGCAGTTCTTC.

The rearrangement joins TRBV11-1 to TRBJ2-2, with D possibly TRBD1 on 5 matching bases. Per germline, CDR1 SGHAT and CDR2 FQDESV (reference sequence). Trimming took off 2 bases at V and 2 bases at J, with 15 bases between the two ends. The CDR3 has 17 residues. The CDR3, as DNA: TGTGCCAGCAGCTTAAAGAACTCTGGGGCCAACACCGGGGAGCTGTTTTTT. It yields the protein CASSLKNSGANTGELFF.

There are many counts of this clonotype. The rearrangement links TRBV11-2 to TRBJ2-3; tentatively, D is TRBD2 (6 bases). The CDR3 runs to 15 residues. Germline V gene data show CDR1 as SGHAT and CDR2 as FQNNGV. Trimming stripped 4 bases from V and 0 bases from J, with 11 bases between. CDR3: CASSSSSASTDTQYF. The CDR3 DNA reads as TGTGCCAGCAGCTCCTCTAGCGCAAGCACAGATACGCAGTATTTT.

This clonotype occurred many times. V gene TRBV3-1 combines with J gene TRBJ2-3, with D tentatively TRBD2 (5 bases). There are 14 residues in the CDR3. V was clipped by 8 bases and J by 2 bases, with 14 bases between them. Per germline, CDR1 LGHDT and CDR2 YNNKEL (reference sequence). The chain's CDR3 is CASGPTTITDTQYF. The DNA of the CDR3 is TGTGCCAGCGGGCCGACTACAATCACAGATACGCAGTATTTT.

V is TRBV24-1 and J is TRBJ2-3; TRBD1 matches 9 bases. V was pared by 9 bases and J by 2 bases, with 2 bases of the junction left unmatched. This CDR3 is built from 13 residues. Germline assignment: CDR1 KGHDR and CDR2 SFDVKD. The CDR3 bases are TGTGCCACCGGGGACAGGGACACAGATACGCAGTATTTT. Protein sequence: CATGDRDTDTQYF.

This clonotype was seen repeatedly, ten times or more. The chain has TRBV20-1 and TRBJ2-1; possible D gene TRBD1, 5 bases. Trimming took off 4 bases at V and 4 bases at J, with 14 bases between the two ends. Germline V gene sequence: CDR1 DFQATT, CDR2 SNEGSKA (reference sequence). The CDR3 is made up of 14 amino acids. The chain's CDR3 is CSATGHNSYNEQFF. The CDR3 nucleotides are TGCAGTGCTACAGGGCACAACTCTTACAATGAGCAGTTCTTC.

This clonotype appeared many times. The V call is TRBV20-1, the J call TRBJ2-1; 10 nucleotides align to TRBD2. This CDR3 region has 19 residues. Trimming removed 4 bases from V and 5 bases from J; junction bases left unmatched: 20. Germline CDR1 reads DFQATT; CDR2 reads SNEGSKA (reference sequence). The CDR3 coding sequence is TGCAGTGCTACGGGTCCGGTGGCTAGCGGGAGCCTCAAAGACAATGAGCAGTTCTTC. This sequence encodes CSATGPVASGSLKDNEQFF.

The V gene is TRBV6-8, the J gene TRBJ1-2; D is unresolved. Germline V CDR1 and CDR2: MNHGY, SAAAGT. The CDR3 spans 14 residues. V lost 5 bases to trimming and J lost 2 bases, with 12 bases between them. The DNA for the CDR3 is TGTGCCAGCAGTGCTCAATCGAGGAACTATGGCTACACCTTC. Residues: CASSAQSRNYGYTF.

This clonotype was seen repeatedly, ten times or more. This chain connects TRBV2 to TRBJ1-2, with 7 positions matching TRBD1. CDR1 is SNHLY, CDR2 FYNNEI, per germline. CDR3 length: 13 amino acids. V dropped 5 bases and J dropped 5; count of bases not matched to a gene: 5. DNA of the CDR3: TGTGCCAGCAGTCGGGACAGCAGATATGGCTACACCTTC. Translated: CASSRDSRYGYTF.

This clonotype was observed at least ten times. The genes are TRBV11-2 and TRBJ2-7; 10 positions agree with TRBD1. The CDR3 sequence is 16 residues long. Germline lookup yields CDR1 SGHAT and CDR2 FQNNGV. With 5 bases clipped from V and 1 base from J, the junction kept 8 bases outside the gene matches. As DNA, the CDR3 is TGTGCCAGCAGCCAGTGGGGACAGGGGATATCCTACGAGCAGTACTTC. Translation gives CASSQWGQGISYEQYF.

This clonotype was detected a few times. A much larger clone is a single base away; this may be a read error. The chain carries TRBV7-9 and TRBJ2-1; possible D gene TRBD2, 5 bases. Germline loops: CDR1 SEHNR, CDR2 FQNEAQ (reference sequence). There are 15 residues in the CDR3. The CDR3 DNA follows: TGTGCCAGCAGCTCCCGAGGGCAGGACCTCAATGAGCGGTTCTTC. It codes for CASSSRGQDLNERFF.

This clonotype was seen more than once but under ten times. The V gene is TRBV7-3, the J gene TRBJ1-1; possibly TRBD1 for D (5 bases). With 5 bases removed from V and 10 bases from J, the gap between germline ends came to 20 bases. The CDR3 runs 14 residues. Germline assignment: CDR1 SGHTA and CDR2 FQGTGA. Here the CDR3 DNA reads TGTGCCAGCAGCCCGGGACGGTTAATATCGGGAGCTTTCTTT. It specifies CASSPGRLISGAFF.

The rearrangement joins TRBV5-4 to TRBJ2-3, with TRBD1 matching over 8 bases. CDR1 and CDR2 (germline): SGHNT, YYREEE (reference sequence). Losses at the gene ends were 0 bases for V and 1 base for J; bases not matched to a gene: 4. The CDR3 has 16 residues. The chain's CDR3 is CASSLAETGGTDTQYF. In nucleotides, the CDR3 is TGTGCCAGCAGCTTGGCCGAGACAGGGGGCACAGATACGCAGTATTTT. Full variable domain (missing parts from reference TRBV5-4 and TRBJ2-3): ETGVTQSPTHLIKTRGQQVTLRCSSQSGHNTVSWYQQALGQGPQFIFQYYREEENGRGNFPPRFSGLQFPNYSSELNVNALELDDSALYLCASSLAETGGTDTQYFGPGTRLTVL.

About this clonotype itself: This clone may be a read error of a much larger clone one base away. The chain recombines TRBV2 with TRBJ2-7, with D unclear. Germline CDR1 is SNHLY and CDR2 is FYNNEI. The length of the CDR3 is 11 residues. In DNA, the CDR3 is TGTGCCAGCAGTGATTTAGACGAGCGGTACTTC. It is translated as CASSDLDERYF.

Many counts were recorded for this clonotype. V gene TRBV20-1 combines with J gene TRBJ1-4, with a weak D call TRBD1 (5 bases). The V and J ends lost 6 bases and 10 bases respectively, with 18 bases between them. Per germline, CDR1 DFQATT and CDR2 SNEGSKA (reference sequence). CDR3 length: 13 residues. CDR3 amino acids: CSAPVSTQGKLFF. For the CDR3, the DNA is TGCAGTGCCCCTGTCAGCACCCAGGGAAAACTGTTTTTT.

Ten or more counts support this clonotype. The chain carries TRBV28 and TRBJ2-5; unclear D gene. Germline V gene sequence: CDR1 MDHEN, CDR2 SYDVKM. Trimming took off 7 bases at V and 7 bases at J, with 22 bases between the two ends. The CDR3 has 15 residues. In DNA, the CDR3 is TGTGCCAGCACCCCCCTGGGTCCTACCCCGGGGACCCAGTACTTC. Protein sequence: CASTPLGPTPGTQYF.

The rearrangement joins TRBV24-1 to TRBJ2-7; no definite D call. The CDR3 length is 13 residues. The V and J ends lost 4 bases and 6 bases respectively, with 12 bases between them. From germline, CDR1 is KGHDR and CDR2 SFDVKD. The CDR3 region has the DNA TGTGCCACCAGTGACCCTAACACTTCCGAGCAGTACTTC. Its translation: CATSDPNTSEQYF.

This clonotype came up many times. The chain links TRBV18 to TRBJ2-1, with 12 bases identical to TRBD2. This CDR3 is built from 16 residues. Looked up from germline, CDR1 is KGHSH and CDR2 is LQKENI. V lost 3 bases and J lost 4; bases outside the gene matches: 4. The CDR3: CASSPPTSGSYNEQFF. The CDR3 coding sequence is TGTGCCAGCTCACCCCCGACTAGCGGGAGTTACAATGAGCAGTTCTTC.

This clonotype appeared many times. The genes are TRBV12-3 or TRBV12-4 and TRBJ2-1, with TRBD1 identical over 7 bases. Trimming removed 1 base from V and 12 bases from J; junction bases left unmatched: 6. The CDR3 contains 13 residues. CDR3 coding DNA: TGTGCCAGCAGTTTAGAGGACAGGTCGGGGCAGTTCTTC. It codes for CASSLEDRSGQFF.

This clonotype has a count of ten or more. V gene TRBV20-1 combines with J gene TRBJ1-5, with 7 bases aligning to TRBD1. Trimming removed 5 bases from V and 0 bases from J; junction bases left unmatched: 7. The germline V gene has CDR1 DFQATT and CDR2 SNEGSKA (reference sequence). The CDR3 consists of 15 residues. The CDR3 here is CSAGATGNSNQPQHF. Written as DNA, the CDR3 is TGCAGTGCTGGGGCGACAGGGAATAGCAATCAGCCCCAGCATTTT.

As for this clonotype: This may arise from a read error, as a much more abundant clone is one base away. This sequence joins TRBV20-1 and TRBJ2-5; 7 bases fit TRBD1. Germline-derived CDR1 and CDR2 are DFQATT and SNEGSKA (reference sequence). CDR3 size: 13 residues. This chain's CDR3 is CSARGAGGETPYF. The CDR3 DNA is TGCAGTGCTAGGGGCGCAGGGGGAGAGACCCCGTACTTC.

The chain has TRBV5-5 and TRBJ2-1; no clear D gene. This CDR3 contains 13 residues. Germline CDR1 reads SGHKS; CDR2 reads YYEKEE (reference sequence). The V end was cut by 1 base, the J end by 9 bases, with 11 bases between. The CDR3 is CASSLILEPEQFF. CDR3 in DNA: TGTGCCAGCAGCTTGATTCTGGAGCCTGAGCAGTTCTTC.

In this sample, this clonotype turned up many times. V gene TRBV28 combines with J gene TRBJ1-2, with TRBD1 as a possible D gene (6 bases). The CDR3 has 13 amino acids. Germline V gene data show CDR1 as MDHEN and CDR2 as SYDVKM. Between the trimmed V and J ends, which lost 6 bases and 9 bases, there was a span of 17 bases. The CDR3 nucleotides are TGTGCCAGCAGGACCGGGACACCGATCCGCTACACCTTC. Protein product: CASRTGTPIRYTF.

As to this clonotype: This may be a read error, as it is one base from a much larger clone. V gene TRBV5-1 combines with J gene TRBJ2-7; no firm D call. The germline CDR1 and CDR2 sequences are SGHRS and YFSETQ. The CDR3 has 13 amino acids. The CDR3, as DNA: TGCGCCAGCAGCTTTGCCCCGTTGTTCGAGCTGTACTTC. It translates to CASSFAPLFELYF.

The chain carries TRBV28 and TRBJ1-1, with TRBD1 matching over 11 bases. Germline V CDR1 and CDR2: MDHEN, SYDVKM. This CDR3 region has 14 residues. V trimming: 6 bases; J trimming: 4 bases; junction bases outside the gene matches: 4. CDR3 nucleotides: TGTGCCAGCAGGAGGACAGGGGGCATCACTGAAGCTTTCTTT. This codes for CASRRTGGITEAFF. The whole variable domain, remainder taken from reference TRBV28 and TRBJ1-1, is DVKVTQSSRYLVKRTGEKVFLECVQDMDHENMFWYRQDPGLGLRLIYFSYDVKMKEKGDIPEGYSVSREKKERFSLILESASTNQTSMYLCASRRTGGITEAFFGQGTRLTVV.

This clonotype was detected ten times or more. The chain is built from TRBV29-1 and TRBJ2-7; TRBD1 matches 8 bases. There are 12 residues in the CDR3. V was clipped by 7 bases and J by 0 bases; unmatched bases: 2. Germline V gives CDR1 SQVTM, CDR2 ANQGSEA. CDR3 in DNA: TGCAGCGCCGGGACAGGCTCCTACGAGCAGTACTTC. It codes for CSAGTGSYEQYF.

The rearrangement uses TRBV20-1 and TRBJ2-1; the D gene is possibly TRBD2 (7 bases). CDR3 size: 16 residues. Between the trimmed V and J ends, which lost 5 bases and 2 bases, there was a span of 19 bases. Germline V gives CDR1 DFQATT, CDR2 SNEGSKA (reference sequence). CDR3 in amino acids: CSAPLLGGGTYNEQFF. The DNA for the CDR3 is TGCAGTGCTCCTCTTTTAGGGGGGGGGACCTACAATGAGCAGTTCTTC.

This clonotype was seen many times. This sequence joins TRBV5-1 and TRBJ2-1; the D is unclear. This CDR3 is built from 14 residues. CDR1 and CDR2 from the germline V gene are SGHRS and YFSETQ. The V end was cut by 2 bases, the J end by 7 bases, with 13 bases between. In nucleotides, the CDR3 is TGCGCCAGCAGCTTCGGCTCCATTGGGAATGAGCAGTTCTTC. This codes for CASSFGSIGNEQFF.

In this sample, this clonotype turned up a few times. V and J are TRBV7-2 and TRBJ2-7; 9 bases agree with TRBD1. Germline lookup yields CDR1 SGHTA and CDR2 FQGNSA. J lost 6 bases, V lost 6 bases, and 6 bases had no gene match. This CDR3 contains 13 residues. In DNA, the CDR3 is TGTGCCAGCAGGGGGACAGGGAATCTCGAGCAGTACTTC. It specifies CASRGTGNLEQYF.

V and J are TRBV12-3 or TRBV12-4 and TRBJ2-7; 7 bases line up with TRBD2. The CDR3 covers 14 residues. Unmatched junction bases numbered 10, after V lost 6 bases and J lost 5 bases. CDR3 DNA: TGTGCCAGCAGGGTCCTGGGAGGGCCCAACGAGCAGTACTTC. Protein product: CASRVLGGPNEQYF.

This clonotype was found many times. The chain couples TRBV11-2 to TRBJ2-1; 7 bases are a match to TRBD2. In germline, CDR1 is SGHAT, CDR2 FQNNGV. The V gene end was trimmed by 5 bases and the J gene end by 2 bases; junction bases not matched to a gene: 9. This CDR3 region has 16 residues. The CDR3 is CASSLVGGRTYNEQFF. As DNA, the CDR3 is TGTGCCAGCAGCCTAGTCGGCGGGAGAACCTACAATGAGCAGTTCTTC.